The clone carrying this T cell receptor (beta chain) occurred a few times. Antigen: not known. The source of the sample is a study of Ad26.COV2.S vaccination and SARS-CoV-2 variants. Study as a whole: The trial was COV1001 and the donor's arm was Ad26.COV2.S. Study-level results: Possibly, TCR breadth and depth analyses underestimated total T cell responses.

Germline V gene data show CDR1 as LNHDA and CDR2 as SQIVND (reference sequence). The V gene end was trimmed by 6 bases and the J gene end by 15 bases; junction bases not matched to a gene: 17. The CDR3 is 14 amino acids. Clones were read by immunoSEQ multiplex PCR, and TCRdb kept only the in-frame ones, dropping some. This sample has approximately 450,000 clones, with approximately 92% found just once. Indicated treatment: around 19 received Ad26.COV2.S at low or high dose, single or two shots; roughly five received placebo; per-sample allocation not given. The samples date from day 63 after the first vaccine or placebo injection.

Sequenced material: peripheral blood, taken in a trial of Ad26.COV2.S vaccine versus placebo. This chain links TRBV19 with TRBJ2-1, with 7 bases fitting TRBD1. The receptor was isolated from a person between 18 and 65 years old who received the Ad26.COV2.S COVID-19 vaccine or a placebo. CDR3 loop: CASSSGTVPTKGFF. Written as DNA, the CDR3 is TGTGCCAGTAGCTCCGGGACAGTACCCACAAAGGGGTTCTTC.